The sequence of this T cell receptor (beta chain) was determined in a study of control samples from healthy donors and cancer patients. Here immunoSEQ multiplex PCR was the method, and the copy in TCRdb shows in-frame clones only, minus some. The sample lists some 160,000 clones; 80% to 95% were seen once. V dropped 1 base and J dropped 7 bases, with 18 bases sitting between them. Germline values: CDR1 SGHNT, CDR2 YYREEE (reference sequence). The CDR3 extends over 16 amino acids. This TCR came from a woman in her twenties or thirties in good health. Sequencing was performed on blood. The chain joins TRBV5-4 to TRBJ2-1, with D perhaps matching TRBD2 (6 bases). The CDR3 nucleotides are TGTGCCAGCAGCTTGACCACCGGACTATCCCGTAATGAGCAGTTCTTC. Protein product: CASSLTTGLSRNEQFF.